Each of the 4 T cell receptor beta chains below was sequenced from the same sample in a study of control samples from healthy donors and cancer patients. This table comes from immunoSEQ multiplex PCR, and its TCRdb copy is limited to in-frame clones, with some not included. The table shows about 170,000 clones, with just over 85% occurring only once. Sequencing was performed on blood. The source is a woman under 40 in good health.

For the CDR3, the DNA is TGTGCCAGCAGCCAGGTGGGCCAGATGAACACTGAAGCTTTCTTT. Its translation is CASSQVGQMNTEAFF. This chain links TRBV4-2 with TRBJ1-1; D remains ambiguous. V was cut by 3 bases and J by 0 bases, with 11 bases left in between. This CDR3 comprises 15 residues. Germline V gene data show CDR1 as LGHNA and CDR2 as YNFKEQ.

The genes are TRBV3-1 (or the pseudogene TRBV3-2) and TRBJ2-7; D is undetermined. This CDR3 contains 16 residues. CDR1 and CDR2 (germline): LGHDT, YNNKEL (reference sequence). Trimming shortened V by 1 base and J by 4 bases, and 17 bases separated the two germline ends. CDR3 loop: CASSQAGQARHYEQYF. CDR3 nucleotides: TGTGCCAGCAGCCAAGCGGGTCAGGCCAGACATTACGAGCAGTACTTC.

This clone showed up just once. The rearrangement links TRBV18 to TRBJ1-2; TRBD1 aligns across 8 bases. Trimming removed 1 base from V and 8 bases from J; junction bases left unmatched: 9. Per the germline V gene, CDR1 is KGHSH and CDR2 is LQKENI. The CDR3 length is 15 residues. CDR3 loop: CASSPRENRGVGYTF. The CDR3 coding sequence is TGTGCCAGCTCACCACGAGAAAACAGGGGGGTCGGCTACACCTTC.

V is TRBV28 and J is TRBJ2-1; D is undetermined. The CDR3 is 15 amino acids. V was trimmed by 7 bases and J by 5 bases, leaving 18 bases between them. The germline gives CDR1 MDHEN, CDR2 SYDVKM. The CDR3 DNA reads as TGTGCCAGCATTTTGTACCCGGGCCCCCACAATGAGCAGTTCTTC. Its protein product is CASILYPGPHNEQFF.